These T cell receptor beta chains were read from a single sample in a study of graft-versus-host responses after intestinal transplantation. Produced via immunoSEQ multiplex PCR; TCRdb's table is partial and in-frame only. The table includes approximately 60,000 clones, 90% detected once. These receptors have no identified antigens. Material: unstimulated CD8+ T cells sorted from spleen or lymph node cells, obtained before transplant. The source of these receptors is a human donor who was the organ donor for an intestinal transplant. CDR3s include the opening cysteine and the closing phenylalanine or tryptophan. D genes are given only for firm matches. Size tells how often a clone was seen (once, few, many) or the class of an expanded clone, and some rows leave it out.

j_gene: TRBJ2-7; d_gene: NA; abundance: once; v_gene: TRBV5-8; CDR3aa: CASSLDPNEQYF; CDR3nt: TGTGCCAGCAGCTTGGATCCCAACGAGCAGTACTTC
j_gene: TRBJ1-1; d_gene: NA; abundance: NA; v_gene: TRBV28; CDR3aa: CASSSLPYFWRPRLEAFF; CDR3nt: TGTGCCAGCAGTTCACTCCCATACTTTTGGAGGCCACGGCTTGAAGCTTTCTTT
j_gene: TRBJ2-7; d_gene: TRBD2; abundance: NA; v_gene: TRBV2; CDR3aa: CASSGGTSGRTPYEQYF; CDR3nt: TGTGCCAGCAGCGGCGGGACTAGCGGGAGGACCCCGTACGAGCAGTACTTC
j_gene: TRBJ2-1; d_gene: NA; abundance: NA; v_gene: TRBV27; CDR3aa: CASSSLSLYTAYNEQFF; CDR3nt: TGTGCCAGCAGTTCCCTCTCTTTATATACTGCCTACAATGAGCAGTTCTTC
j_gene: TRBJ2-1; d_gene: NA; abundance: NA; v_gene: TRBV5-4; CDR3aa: CASSLGGAGGEQFF; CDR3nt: TGTGCCAGCAGCTTAGGCGGGGCAGGCGGTGAGCAGTTCTTC
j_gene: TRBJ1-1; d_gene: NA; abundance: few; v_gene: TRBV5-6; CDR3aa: CASSLYLEGMNTEAFF; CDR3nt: TGTGCCAGCAGCTTATATCTGGAGGGAATGAACACTGAAGCTTTCTTT
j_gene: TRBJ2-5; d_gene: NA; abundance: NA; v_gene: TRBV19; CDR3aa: CASSTRLVVETQYF; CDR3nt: TGTGCCAGTAGTACACGACTAGTCGTTGAGACCCAGTACTTC
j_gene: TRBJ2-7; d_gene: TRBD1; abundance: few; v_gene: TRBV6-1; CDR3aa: CATRDRGLSYEQYF; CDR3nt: TGTGCCACCCGTGACAGGGGATTGTCCTACGAGCAGTACTTC
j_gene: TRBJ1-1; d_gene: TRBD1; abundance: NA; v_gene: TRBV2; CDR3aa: CASSEPGQERRGAEAFF; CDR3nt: TGTGCCAGCAGTGAACCTGGGCAGGAGCGCAGGGGGGCTGAAGCTTTCTTT
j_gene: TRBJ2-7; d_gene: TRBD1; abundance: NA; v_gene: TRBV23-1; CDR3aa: CASSQWVGTGRSYEQYF; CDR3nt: TGCGCCAGCAGTCAATGGGTGGGGACAGGCCGATCCTACGAGCAGTACTTC
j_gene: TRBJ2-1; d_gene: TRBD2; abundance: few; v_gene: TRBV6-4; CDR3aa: CASSDIAGEGYNEQFF; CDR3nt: TGTGCCAGCAGTGACATAGCGGGAGAGGGTTACAATGAGCAGTTCTTC
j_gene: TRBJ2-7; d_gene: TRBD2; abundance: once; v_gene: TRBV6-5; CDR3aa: CASSPLAGGEQYF; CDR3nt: TGTGCCAGCAGCCCCCTAGCGGGAGGAGAGCAGTACTTC
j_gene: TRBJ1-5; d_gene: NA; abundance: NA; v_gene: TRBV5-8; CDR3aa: CASSLEGSGQPQHF; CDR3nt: TGTGCCAGCAGCTTGGAGGGGTCCGGCCAGCCCCAGCATTTT
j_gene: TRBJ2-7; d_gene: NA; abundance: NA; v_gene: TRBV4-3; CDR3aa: CASSQDRVPLSYEQYF; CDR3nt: TGCGCCAGCAGCCAAGATCGGGTCCCCTTAAGCTACGAGCAGTACTTC
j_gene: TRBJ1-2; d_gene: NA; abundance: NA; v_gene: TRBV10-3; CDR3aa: CAISIRGGDYGYTF; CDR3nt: TGTGCCATCAGTATCCGTGGGGGGGACTATGGCTACACCTTC
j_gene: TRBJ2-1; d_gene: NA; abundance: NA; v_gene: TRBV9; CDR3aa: CASSLATGFNEQFF; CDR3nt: TGTGCCAGCAGCCTAGCAACAGGTTTTAATGAGCAGTTCTTC
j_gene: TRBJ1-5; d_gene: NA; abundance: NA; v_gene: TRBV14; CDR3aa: CASSQEGRDAGGNQPQHF; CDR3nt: TGTGCCAGCAGCCAAGAGGGGCGGGACGCCGGCGGCAATCAGCCCCAGCATTTT
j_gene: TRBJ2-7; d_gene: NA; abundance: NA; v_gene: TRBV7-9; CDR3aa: CASSSIGGEQYF; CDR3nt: TGTGCCAGCAGCAGTATCGGAGGCGAGCAGTACTTC
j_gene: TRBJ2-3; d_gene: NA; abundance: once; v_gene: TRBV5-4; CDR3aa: CASSPQAGGSTDTQYF; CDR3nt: TGTGCCAGCAGCCCTCAAGCAGGCGGGAGCACAGATACGCAGTATTTT
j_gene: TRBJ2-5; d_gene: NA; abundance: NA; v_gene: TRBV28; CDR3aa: CSQSPPGVCYQETQYF; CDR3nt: TGTTCCCAGTCCCCGCCAGGGGTTTGCTACCAAGAGACCCAGTACTTC
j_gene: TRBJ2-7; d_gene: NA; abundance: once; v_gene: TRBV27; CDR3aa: CASSFRDSYEQYF; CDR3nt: TGTGCCAGCAGTTTTCGGGATTCCTACGAGCAGTACTTC
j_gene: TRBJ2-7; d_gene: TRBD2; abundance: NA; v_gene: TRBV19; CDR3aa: CASSTVAGVNYEQYF; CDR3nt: TGTGCCAGTAGTACAGTAGCGGGAGTGAACTACGAGCAGTACTTC
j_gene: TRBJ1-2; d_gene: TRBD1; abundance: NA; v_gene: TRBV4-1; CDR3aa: CASSQDRTGDTYGYTF; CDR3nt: TGCGCCAGCAGCCAAGATAGAACAGGGGATACCTATGGCTACACCTTC
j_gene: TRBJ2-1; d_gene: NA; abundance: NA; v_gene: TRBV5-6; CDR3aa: CASSQINRQGKYNEQFF; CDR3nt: TGTGCCAGCAGCCAAATCAATCGCCAGGGGAAGTACAATGAGCAGTTCTTC
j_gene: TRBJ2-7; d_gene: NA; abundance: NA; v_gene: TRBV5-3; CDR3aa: CARSKTIRDTSYEQYF; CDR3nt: TGTGCCAGAAGCAAAACAATAAGGGACACCAGCTACGAGCAGTACTTC
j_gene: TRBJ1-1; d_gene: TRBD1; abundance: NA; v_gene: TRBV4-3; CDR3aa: CASSQNPDRVTEAFF; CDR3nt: TGCGCCAGCAGCCAAAATCCGGACAGGGTCACTGAAGCTTTCTTT
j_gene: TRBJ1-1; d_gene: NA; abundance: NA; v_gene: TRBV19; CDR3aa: CASSQQGYRTEAFF; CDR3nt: TGTGCCAGTAGTCAACAGGGATATCGCACTGAAGCTTTCTTT
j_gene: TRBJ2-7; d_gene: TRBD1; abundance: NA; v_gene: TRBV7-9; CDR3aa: CASSSGTDEQYF; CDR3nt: TGTGCCAGCAGCTCCGGGACAGACGAGCAGTACTTC
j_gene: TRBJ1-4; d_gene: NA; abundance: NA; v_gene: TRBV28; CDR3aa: CASSPGQTNEKLFF; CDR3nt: TGTGCCAGCAGTCCCGGACAGACTAATGAAAAACTGTTTTTT
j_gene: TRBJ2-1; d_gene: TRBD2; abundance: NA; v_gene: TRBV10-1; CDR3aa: CATFDSGTTDISSYNEQFF; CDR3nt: TGCGCCACCTTCGACTCCGGGACTACCGATATAAGCTCCTACAATGAGCAGTTCTTC
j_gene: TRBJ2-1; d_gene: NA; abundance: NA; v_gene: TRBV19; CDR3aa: CASSMETFLDEQFF; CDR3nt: TGTGCCAGTAGTATGGAGACTTTCCTCGATGAGCAGTTCTTC
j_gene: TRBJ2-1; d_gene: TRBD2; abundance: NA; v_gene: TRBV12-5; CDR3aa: CASAFGTSGSSIYNEQFF; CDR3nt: TGTGCTAGTGCTTTCGGGACTAGCGGGAGTTCAATCTACAATGAGCAGTTCTTC
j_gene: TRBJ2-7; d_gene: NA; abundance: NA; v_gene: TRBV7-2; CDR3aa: CASSLARGTYEQYF; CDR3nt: TGTGCCAGCAGCTTAGCCAGGGGAACCTACGAGCAGTACTTC
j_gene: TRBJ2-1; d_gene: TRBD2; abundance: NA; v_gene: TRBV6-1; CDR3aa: CASSEVKLAGNNEQFF; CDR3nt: TGTGCCAGCAGTGAAGTTAAACTAGCGGGAAACAATGAGCAGTTCTTC
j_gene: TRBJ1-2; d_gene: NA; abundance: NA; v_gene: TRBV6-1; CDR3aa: CASSDWTDYGYTF; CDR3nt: TGTGCCAGCAGTGACTGGACAGACTATGGCTACACCTTC
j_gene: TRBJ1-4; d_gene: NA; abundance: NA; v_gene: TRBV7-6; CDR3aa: CAIGGRFHEKLFF; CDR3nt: TGTGCGATTGGGGGCAGGTTTCATGAAAAACTGTTTTTT
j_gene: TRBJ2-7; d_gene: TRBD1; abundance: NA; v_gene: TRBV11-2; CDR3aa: CASSLSPGTGIYEQYF; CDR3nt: TGTGCCAGCAGCCTGAGTCCCGGGACAGGGATCTACGAGCAGTACTTC
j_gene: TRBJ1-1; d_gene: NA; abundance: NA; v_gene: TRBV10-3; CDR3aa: CAISDYVVYTEAFF; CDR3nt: TGTGCCATCAGTGACTACGTGGTTTACACTGAAGCTTTCTTT
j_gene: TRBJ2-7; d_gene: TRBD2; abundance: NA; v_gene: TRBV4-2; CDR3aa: CASSQDLASGGYEQYF; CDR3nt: TGTGCCAGCAGCCAAGATCTGGCTAGCGGAGGCTACGAGCAGTACTTC
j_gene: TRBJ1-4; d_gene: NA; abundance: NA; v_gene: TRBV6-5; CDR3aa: CASSSTDSNWGEKLFF; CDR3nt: TGTGCCAGCAGTTCCACGGACAGTAACTGGGGTGAAAAACTGTTTTTT
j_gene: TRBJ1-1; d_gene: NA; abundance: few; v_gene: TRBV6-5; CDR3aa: CASSYSGLEAFF; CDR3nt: TGTGCCAGCAGTTACTCGGGACTAGAAGCTTTCTTT
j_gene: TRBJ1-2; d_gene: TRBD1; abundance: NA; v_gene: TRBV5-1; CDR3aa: CASSSETGLDGYTF; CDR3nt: TGCGCCAGCAGCTCGGAGACAGGGTTGGATGGCTACACCTTC
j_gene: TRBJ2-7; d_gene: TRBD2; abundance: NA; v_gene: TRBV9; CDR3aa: CASSPGTSVSYEQYF; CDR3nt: TGTGCCAGCAGCCCTGGGACTAGCGTGTCCTACGAGCAGTACTTC
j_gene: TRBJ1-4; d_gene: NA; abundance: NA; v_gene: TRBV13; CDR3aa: CASSFLRAEKLFF; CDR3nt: TGTGCCAGCAGCTTTCTGAGGGCTGAAAAACTGTTTTTT
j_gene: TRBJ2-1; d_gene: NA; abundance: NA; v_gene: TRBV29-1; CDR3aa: CSIGLSNEQFF; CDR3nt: TGCAGCATCGGACTAAGCAATGAGCAGTTCTTC
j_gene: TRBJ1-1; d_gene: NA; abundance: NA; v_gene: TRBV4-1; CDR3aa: CASSQGADMNTEAFF; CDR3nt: TGCGCCAGCAGCCAGGGGGCCGACATGAACACTGAAGCTTTCTTT
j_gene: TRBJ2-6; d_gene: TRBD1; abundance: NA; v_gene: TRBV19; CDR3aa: CASDEGASGANVLTF; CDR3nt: TGTGCCAGTGACGAGGGGGCTTCGGGGGCCAACGTCCTGACTTTC
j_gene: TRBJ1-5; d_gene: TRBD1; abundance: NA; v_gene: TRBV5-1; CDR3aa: CASSLPGQDDQPQHF; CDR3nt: TGCGCCAGCAGCTTACCGGGACAGGATGATCAGCCCCAGCATTTT
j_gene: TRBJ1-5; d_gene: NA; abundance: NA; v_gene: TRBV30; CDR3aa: CAWSVRGAGNQPQHF; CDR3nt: TGTGCCTGGAGTGTACGGGGGGCTGGGAATCAGCCCCAGCATTTT
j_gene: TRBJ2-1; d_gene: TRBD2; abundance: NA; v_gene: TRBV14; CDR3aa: CASSQGLAVNNEQFF; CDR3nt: TGTGCCAGCAGCCAGGGACTAGCCGTGAACAATGAGCAGTTCTTC
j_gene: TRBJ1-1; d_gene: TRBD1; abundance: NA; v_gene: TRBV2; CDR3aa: CASSEARGLGGNTEAFF; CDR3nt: TGTGCCAGCAGTGAAGCCAGGGGGCTCGGGGGGAACACTGAAGCTTTCTTT
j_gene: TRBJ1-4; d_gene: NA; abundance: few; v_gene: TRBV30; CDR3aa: CAWADPGLQEKLFF; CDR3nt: TGTGCCTGGGCCGACCCGGGACTCCAGGAAAAACTGTTTTTT